Listed below are T cell receptor beta chains from one sample, sequenced in a study of tumor-infiltrating lymphocytes in primary liver carcinoma. In TCRdb, the multiplex PCR reads were re-called with MiXCR into one record per CDR3 protein. This table has some 20,000 distinct CDR3 sequences, roughly 80% appearing once. Sequencing was done on a sample of liver tumor tissue from sampling region 4. The receptors here all came from a woman in her thirties with primary liver carcinoma and hepatitis B virus infection. CDR3s include the opening cysteine and the closing phenylalanine or tryptophan. Each record gives: clone size, V gene, D gene, J gene, CDR3 DNA, CDR3 protein. The D gene is left open where the match is weak. Rows give clone size only sometimes, using once, few, many, or a class for an expanded clone.

NA,TRBV29-1,NA,TRBJ2-1,TGCAGCGCTGCGACAGGAGTAAGTTCTAATGAGCGGTTCTTC,CSAATGVSSNERFF
NA,TRBV4-3,TRBD1,TRBJ2-7,TGCGCCAGGAGCCAAAATCGACGGACAGGGCGGGAGCAGTACTTC,CARSQNRRTGREQYF
many,TRBV11-2,NA,TRBJ2-1,TGTGCCAGCAGCTTAGGTGGGGGCTCCAACAATGAGCAGTTCTTC,CASSLGGGSNNEQFF
few,TRBV6-5,TRBD1,TRBJ2-2,TGTGCCAGCAGTCCGCGGACAGGGTTCACCGGGGAGCCGTTCTTC,CASSPRTGFTGEPFF
NA,TRBV6-5,NA,TRBJ2-2,TGCGCCATCAGTCTCATGGGACTGAACACCGGGGAGCTGTTATTT,CAISLMGLNTGELLF
once,TRBV10-3,NA,TRBJ2-5,TGTGCCATCATTGAGTCGGCTACCAGACAAGATACCCTGTACTTC,CAIIESATRQDTLYF
NA,TRBV24-1,NA,TRBJ2-1,TGTGCCACCACTGACTCTAGCAGGAAGTGTGAGCAGTTCTTC,CATTDSSRKCEQFF
NA,TRBV12-3/TRBV12-4,TRBD2,TRBJ2-1,TGTGTCAACAGCCTGTCCGGGACTAGCGGACTTGAGCAGTTTTTC,CVNSLSGTSGLEQFF
NA,TRBV6-5,NA,TRBJ1-2,TGTGCCAGTAGTGGAACGGCTAACTATGGCTACACCTTC,CASSGTANYGYTF
NA,TRBV20-1,NA,TRBJ2-7,TGCAGTGCTCAAAACCGGGACACGGGAACCTACGAGCAGTACTTC,CSAQNRDTGTYEQYF
NA,TRBV5-6,NA,TRBJ1-1,TGTACCAGCATCCTCGTCGGTGCCACTGAAGCTTTCTTT,CTSILVGATEAFF
NA,TRBV5-5,NA,TRBJ1-6,TGTGTCAGCAGCTCGGACGTCAGTAATTCACCTCTCCACTTT,CVSSSDVSNSPLHF
NA,TRBV13,TRBD1,TRBJ1-5,TGTGCCGGCAGCTCCAGGACAGGAAATAAGCCCCAGCATTTT,CAGSSRTGNKPQHF
NA,TRBV16,NA,TRBJ1-6,TGTGTCACCAGCCAATCCCATAGTTCACCCCTCCACTTT,CVTSQSHSSPLHF
NA,TRBV24-1,NA,TRBJ1-2,TGTGCCACCAGTGGGGGCCGGCTTGGCTACACCTTC,CATSGGRLGYTF
NA,TRBV5-1,NA,TRBJ2-1,TGCGCCAGGACCCCGTCCCCGGACTATTACTACAATGAGCAGTTCTTC,CARTPSPDYYYNEQFF
NA,TRBV14,TRBD1,TRBJ2-1,TGTGCCAGCAGCCAAGACCTTACACCCCCGGACAGGATGGGGATTGAACAGTTCTTC,CASSQDLTPPDRMGIEQFF
many,TRBV5-1,NA,TRBJ2-2,TGCGCCCGCAACCAACCTCCGAACACCGGGGAGCTGTTTTTT,CARNQPPNTGELFF
medium-sized,TRBV30,NA,TRBJ1-3,TGTGCCTGGAAACGGAACACCATATATTTT,CAWKRNTIYF
once,TRBV11-2,NA,TRBJ2-1,TGTGTCAGCAGCTTAGAACGGACGAACAATGAGCAGTTCTTC,CVSSLERTNNEQFF
many,TRBV11-2,NA,TRBJ1-1,TGTGCCAGCAGCCCCGGGACAGAAGCTTTCTTT,CASSPGTEAFF
NA,TRBV28,NA,TRBJ1-2,TGTGCCAACAGAACGACAGGCTATGGCTACACCTTC,CANRTTGYGYTF
NA,TRBV11-2,TRBD1,TRBJ2-3,TGTACCAGCAGCTTAGGGGGACAGGGATTTTTCATAGATACGCACTATTTT,CTSSLGGQGFFIDTHYF
NA,TRBV6-1,NA,TRBJ2-2,TGTGCCAGCAGTGAAACCCTTCCCGGGGGCACCTCGAAGACCGGGGAGCTGTTTTTT,CASSETLPGGTSKTGELFF
few,TRBV12-3/TRBV12-4,TRBD2,TRBJ2-1,TGTGCCAGCAGGACCGGGACTAGTGGGAGACTTGAGCAGTTCTTC,CASRTGTSGRLEQFF
NA,TRBV11-1,NA,TRBJ2-5,TGTGCCAGCAGCTTGGGTGTACAGGTTAGAGAGACCCAGTATTTC,CASSLGVQVRETQYF
NA,TRBV11-2,NA,TRBJ2-7,TGTGCCAGCAATACAGCCAATGAGCAGTACTTC,CASNTANEQYF
NA,TRBV12-3/TRBV12-4,NA,TRBJ2-1,TGTGCCAGCAACCTGTCAGGGAGTAGCGGACTTGAGCAGTTCTTC,CASNLSGSSGLEQFF
NA,TRBV11-2,TRBD1,TRBJ2-3,TGTGCCTCTCACAGGGGAACCACAGATACGCAGTATTTT,CASHRGTTDTQYF
NA,TRBV20-1,TRBD1,TRBJ1-2,TGCAGTGCTAGAGATAGTATACAGGGGGCTGCGGGCTACACCTTC,CSARDSIQGAAGYTF
NA,TRBV11-2,NA,TRBJ2-7,TGTGCCAGCAGCTTAGACCCAGGCCATACGTCCGAGCAGTACTTC,CASSLDPGHTSEQYF
NA,TRBV5-1,TRBD1,TRBJ2-7,TGCGCCAGCAGCTGGTTAGGTACAGGGGGAGCCTACGAGCAGTACTTC,CASSWLGTGGAYEQYF
NA,TRBV11-1,NA,TRBJ2-2,TGTGCCAACAGCAGGGTTATGGCGAGAGTGTCCGGGGAGCCGTTTTTT,CANSRVMARVSGEPFF
NA,TRBV12-3/TRBV12-4,TRBD1,TRBJ1-2,TGTGCCAGCAGTTTTCTTGGGGGCAGGGGGGGCGATGGCTACACCTTC,CASSFLGGRGGDGYTF
many,TRBV28,NA,TRBJ2-1,TGTGCCAGCAGTTTCGAGGGGTGGCAGGGGTGGAATGAGCAGTTCTTC,CASSFEGWQGWNEQFF
NA,TRBV7-2,TRBD2,TRBJ2-1,TGTGCCAGCAGCCGGGGGGTTGGCTCCTACAATGAGCAGTTCTTC,CASSRGVGSYNEQFF
NA,TRBV5-1,NA,TRBJ2-7,TGCGCCAGCAGCTTGGACAGCCAAGCCTACGAGCAGTACTTC,CASSLDSQAYEQYF
NA,TRBV5-6,NA,TRBJ1-1,TGTGCCAGCAGCTCGGTGTGGGAGGTGAGCACTGAAGCTTTCTTC,CASSSVWEVSTEAFF
NA,TRBV10-3,TRBD2,TRBJ2-1,TGTGTCACCAGTGGGTCGGCAGCGGGAGCCTACAATGAGCAGTTCTTC,CVTSGSAAGAYNEQFF
NA,TRBV5-6,TRBD1,TRBJ2-7,TGTGCCAACTGCTTACGGACAGGGCTATTGCAATACTTC,CANCLRTGLLQYF
NA,TRBV11-2,TRBD1,TRBJ2-3,TGTGCAGGCAGACTACCGGGACAGTTCACAGATATGCAGTATTTT,CAGRLPGQFTDMQYF
NA,TRBV4-1,TRBD2,TRBJ2-1,TGCGACAGCAGCCAAGTGGGCGGGAGGATTTCCTTGAATGAGCAGTTCTTC,CDSSQVGGRISLNEQFF
NA,TRBV6-2/TRBV6-3,NA,TRBJ2-7,TGTGCCAGTAGTTACAGGATGGTCTCCTACGAGCAGTACTTC,CASSYRMVSYEQYF
NA,TRBV11-2,NA,TRBJ2-2,TGTGCCAGCAGCCCCCATCCCCAGTTGAACACCTGGGAGCTGTTTTTT,CASSPHPQLNTWELFF
once,TRBV7-8,NA,TRBJ2-7,TGTGCCAGCGGCGCCCCCCGGGTCCTGGCCCTCTACGAGCAGTACTTC,CASGAPRVLALYEQYF
NA,TRBV4-3,NA,TRBJ2-1,TGCGCCAGCAGCCAAGGTGCGGGAAACTCCTACAGTGAGCAGTTCTTC,CASSQGAGNSYSEQFF
NA,TRBV7-8,NA,TRBJ2-1,TGTGCCAGTAGCCGCACTCTCAATGAGCGGTTTTTC,CASSRTLNERFF
NA,TRBV12-3/TRBV12-4,NA,TRBJ1-1,TGTGCCAGCACTCCCCTGTGGACTGAAGCTTTCTTT,CASTPLWTEAFF
NA,TRBV6-1,NA,TRBJ1-5,TGTGCCAGTGTCAGGGTAGAATCGTTTCAGCCCCAGCATTTC,CASVRVESFQPQHF
NA,TRBV7-9,TRBD2,TRBJ2-2,TGTGCCAGCATGGGACTAGCCGGAGTTCGCACCGTGGAGCTGTTTTTT,CASMGLAGVRTVELFF
NA,TRBV11-3,TRBD2,TRBJ2-1,TGTGCCAACGGCCGACTAGCGGGGGGGGGGTATGAGCATTTCTTC,CANGRLAGGGYEHFF
NA,TRBV4-3,NA,TRBJ2-1,NA,CVSSQNWDYACNEQFF
many,TRBV7-3,NA,TRBJ2-2,TGTGCCAGCAGCGCGCGGTACACCGGGGAGCTGTTTTTT,CASSARYTGELFF
NA,TRBV12-3/TRBV12-4,TRBD2,TRBJ2-1,TGTGCCAGCAGCCTGTCAGGGACTATCGGACTTGGGCAGTTCTTC,CASSLSGTIGLGQFF
NA,TRBV2,TRBD2,TRBJ2-2,TGTGCCAACAGTACGGGAGGGGCCGGGGAGCTGTTTTTT,CANSTGGAGELFF
NA,TRBV4-2,NA,TRBJ2-7,TGTGCCAACAGCCAAATTAGTCACTACGAGAAGTACTTC,CANSQISHYEKYF
NA,TRBV13,NA,TRBJ2-3,TGTGCCAGCAGCTTGTGTTTAACAGGTATGCAGTATTTT,CASSLCLTGMQYF